This entry describes one TCR beta chain. As originally analysed: Researchers report that nucleated cell counts were estimated from reference gene primer amplification. Clones were sequenced by immunoSEQ multiplex PCR, and TCRdb holds only the in-frame ones, with some missing. V, J and clone size were drawn from that table, and D and trimming were deduced from the DNA. The data contain around 140,000 clones, approximately 88% of them singletons. The data stem from a study of blood T cell repertoires in COVID-19. Study-level background: Nucleic acid was either cDNA or gDNA, and it came from T cells, B-cell-depleted T cells, or PBMCs.

The CDR3 runs 17 residues. Germline V CDR1 and CDR2: LGHNA, YSLEER. Between the trimmed V and J ends, which lost 3 bases and 0 bases, there was a span of 17 bases. This sequence joins TRBV4-3 and TRBJ1-1; a possible D gene is TRBD1 (5 bases). The clonotype was recovered from a woman of 80 years or more with acute or convalescent COVID-19. The specimen was peripheral blood. In nucleotides, the CDR3 is TGCGCCAGCAGCCACGACAGCCCGGGGGGTTTGAACACTGAAGCTTTCTTT. Its translation: CASSHDSPGGLNTEAFF.